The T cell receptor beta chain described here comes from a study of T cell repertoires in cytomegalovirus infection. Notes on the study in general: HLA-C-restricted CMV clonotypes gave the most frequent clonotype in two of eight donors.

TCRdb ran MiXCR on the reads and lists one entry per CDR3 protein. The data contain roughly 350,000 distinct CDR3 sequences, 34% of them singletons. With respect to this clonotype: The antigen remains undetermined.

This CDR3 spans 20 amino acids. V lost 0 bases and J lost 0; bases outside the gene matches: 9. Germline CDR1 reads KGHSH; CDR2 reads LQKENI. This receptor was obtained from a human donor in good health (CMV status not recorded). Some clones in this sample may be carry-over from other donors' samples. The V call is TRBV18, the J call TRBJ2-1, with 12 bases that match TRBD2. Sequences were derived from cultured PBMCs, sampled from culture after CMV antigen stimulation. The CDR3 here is CASSPPPGLAGTSSYNEQFF. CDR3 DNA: TGTGCCAGCTCACCACCACCGGGACTAGCGGGTACGAGCTCCTACAATGAGCAGTTCTTC.